The rows below give T cell receptor beta chains drawn from one sample of a study of blood T cell repertoires in COVID-19. Assay used: immunoSEQ multiplex PCR; TCRdb lists only in-frame clones, some missing. Of 85,000 to 110,000 clones in the sample, about 90% were seen once. Specimen: peripheral blood. The origin of the receptors is a woman aged 60-75 years with acute or convalescent COVID-19. CDR3s include the opening cysteine and the closing phenylalanine or tryptophan. A D gene is named only where the DNA matches it firmly. The size field is filled for only some rows; it gives once, few, many or a size class.

v_gene: TRBV29-1; abundance: -; d_gene: -; j_gene: TRBJ2-7; CDR3nt: TGCAGCGTTGCCCCGACAGGAATGAGCTCCTACGAGCAGTACTTC; CDR3aa: CSVAPTGMSSYEQYF
v_gene: TRBV7-2; abundance: once; d_gene: -; j_gene: TRBJ2-6; CDR3nt: TGTGCCAGCAGCCCTAATTTCGCTGGGGCCAACGTCCTGACTTTC; CDR3aa: CASSPNFAGANVLTF
v_gene: TRBV10-3; abundance: -; d_gene: TRBD1; j_gene: TRBJ1-2; CDR3nt: TGTGCCATCAGGACAGGGGGTGACTATGGCTACACCTTC; CDR3aa: CAIRTGGDYGYTF
v_gene: TRBV5-1; abundance: few; d_gene: -; j_gene: TRBJ2-1; CDR3nt: TGCGCCAGCGGTGCGGTCGGGGAGCAGTTCTTC; CDR3aa: CASGAVGEQFF
v_gene: TRBV6-5; abundance: -; d_gene: TRBD1; j_gene: TRBJ2-2; CDR3nt: TGTGCCAGCAGGCTACAGGGGACCGGGGAGCTGTTTTTT; CDR3aa: CASRLQGTGELFF
v_gene: TRBV6-1; abundance: -; d_gene: -; j_gene: TRBJ1-2; CDR3nt: TGTGCCAGCAGTGAAGCGGGCCAGGGTGGTGGCTACACCTTC; CDR3aa: CASSEAGQGGGYTF
v_gene: TRBV19; abundance: -; d_gene: TRBD1; j_gene: TRBJ1-5; CDR3nt: TGTGCCAGTAGTTCGGACAGGAGTCGCAATCAGCCCCAGCATTTT; CDR3aa: CASSSDRSRNQPQHF
v_gene: TRBV10-3; abundance: few; d_gene: -; j_gene: TRBJ2-4; CDR3nt: TGTGCCATCAGTGACTCCGGACTAAACATTCAGTACTTC; CDR3aa: CAISDSGLNIQYF
v_gene: TRBV19; abundance: -; d_gene: -; j_gene: TRBJ1-1; CDR3nt: TGTGCCAGTAGTATGGGCCGGCAAGTTGGTTTAGGGGGTTACACTGAAGCTTTCTTT; CDR3aa: CASSMGRQVGLGGYTEAFF
v_gene: TRBV5-1; abundance: -; d_gene: TRBD2; j_gene: TRBJ2-1; CDR3nt: TGCGCCAGCAGCTTGGTAGCGGGAGAAGCTTACAATGAGCAGTTCTTC; CDR3aa: CASSLVAGEAYNEQFF
v_gene: TRBV5-1; abundance: -; d_gene: TRBD1; j_gene: TRBJ2-5; CDR3nt: TGCGCCAGCAGCTTGTATGGGACAGAACAAGAGACCCAGTACTTC; CDR3aa: CASSLYGTEQETQYF
v_gene: TRBV3-1/TRBV3-2; abundance: -; d_gene: -; j_gene: TRBJ2-2; CDR3nt: TGTGCCAGCAGCCAAGGAACAGGGTTGGGAACCGGGGAGCTGTTTTTT; CDR3aa: CASSQGTGLGTGELFF
v_gene: TRBV5-1; abundance: -; d_gene: -; j_gene: TRBJ2-7; CDR3nt: TGCGCCAGCAGCACACAGGGTGTCGGGTACGAGCAGTACTTC; CDR3aa: CASSTQGVGYEQYF
v_gene: TRBV19; abundance: -; d_gene: -; j_gene: TRBJ2-2; CDR3nt: TGTGCCAGTAAAGGGGCAGGGACGAACACCGGGGAGCTGTTTTTT; CDR3aa: CASKGAGTNTGELFF
v_gene: TRBV5-4; abundance: -; d_gene: -; j_gene: TRBJ2-4; CDR3nt: TGTGCCAGCAGCGTTCAACCAGAAAACATTCAGTACTTC; CDR3aa: CASSVQPENIQYF
v_gene: TRBV7-2; abundance: -; d_gene: -; j_gene: TRBJ1-5; CDR3nt: TGTGCCAGCAGCTTAGCGCGTTCGGGATCACAGCCCCAGCATTTT; CDR3aa: CASSLARSGSQPQHF
v_gene: TRBV6-5; abundance: -; d_gene: -; j_gene: TRBJ1-1; CDR3nt: TGTGCCAGCTCCTTGGGGCCGAACACTGAAGCTTTCTTT; CDR3aa: CASSLGPNTEAFF
v_gene: TRBV6-5; abundance: -; d_gene: -; j_gene: TRBJ1-5; CDR3nt: TGTGCCATTGTCGCGGGGACGGGGCAGCCCCAGCATTTT; CDR3aa: CAIVAGTGQPQHF
v_gene: TRBV28; abundance: -; d_gene: TRBD2; j_gene: TRBJ2-5; CDR3nt: TGTGCCAGCAGTTCTAGCGGCCTCTATCAAGAGACCCAGTACTTC; CDR3aa: CASSSSGLYQETQYF
v_gene: TRBV10-3; abundance: -; d_gene: -; j_gene: TRBJ1-1; CDR3nt: TGTGCCATCAGTGGGACAACGAACACTGAAGCTTTCTTT; CDR3aa: CAISGTTNTEAFF
v_gene: TRBV11-2; abundance: -; d_gene: -; j_gene: TRBJ2-4; CDR3nt: TGTGCCAGCAGCTTATATTCGGGGATGAAAAACATTCAGTACTTC; CDR3aa: CASSLYSGMKNIQYF
v_gene: TRBV24-1; abundance: -; d_gene: TRBD1; j_gene: TRBJ2-1; CDR3nt: TGTGCCACCAGTGCCGCCGGGACAGGGCCTTACAATGAGCAGTTCTTC; CDR3aa: CATSAAGTGPYNEQFF
v_gene: TRBV9; abundance: -; d_gene: -; j_gene: TRBJ1-4; CDR3nt: TGTGCCAGCAGCGTATCGGCAACTAATGAAAAACTGTTTTTT; CDR3aa: CASSVSATNEKLFF
v_gene: TRBV5-1; abundance: -; d_gene: TRBD2; j_gene: TRBJ2-7; CDR3nt: TGCGCCAGCGCGAGGTCCCGAAGCGGGAGCTCCTACGAGCAGTACTTC; CDR3aa: CASARSRSGSSYEQYF
v_gene: TRBV27; abundance: -; d_gene: TRBD1; j_gene: TRBJ1-6; CDR3nt: TGTGCCAGCAGTTTTTCGACAGGGCTGGCCTATAATTCACCCCTCCACTTT; CDR3aa: CASSFSTGLAYNSPLHF
v_gene: TRBV5-1; abundance: -; d_gene: -; j_gene: TRBJ2-1; CDR3nt: TGCGCCAGCAGCTCTAAGTACCCCGGGACAAGGACTTACAATGAGCAGTTCTTC; CDR3aa: CASSSKYPGTRTYNEQFF
v_gene: TRBV7-8; abundance: -; d_gene: -; j_gene: TRBJ1-5; CDR3nt: TGTGCCAGCAGCTTAGGTACCACAAATCAGCCCCAGCATTTT; CDR3aa: CASSLGTTNQPQHF
v_gene: TRBV6-2/TRBV6-3; abundance: -; d_gene: -; j_gene: TRBJ1-1; CDR3nt: TGTGCCAGCAGTTATTTAAACACTGAAGCTTTCTTT; CDR3aa: CASSYLNTEAFF
v_gene: TRBV28; abundance: once; d_gene: TRBD1; j_gene: TRBJ1-3; CDR3nt: TGTGCCAGCACATCGGGACAGCTATTCTCTGGAAACACCATATATTTT; CDR3aa: CASTSGQLFSGNTIYF
v_gene: TRBV5-4; abundance: -; d_gene: TRBD2; j_gene: TRBJ2-2; CDR3nt: TGTGCCAGCAGCTTGATGCTAGCGGGAGGGGTCGGGGAGCTGTTTTTT; CDR3aa: CASSLMLAGGVGELFF
v_gene: TRBV6-5; abundance: -; d_gene: TRBD2; j_gene: TRBJ2-1; CDR3nt: TGTGCCAGCAGTTACTACGGCGGGAGGGAGGGCGATGAGCAGTTCTTC; CDR3aa: CASSYYGGREGDEQFF
v_gene: TRBV19; abundance: once; d_gene: TRBD1; j_gene: TRBJ1-2; CDR3nt: TGTGCCAGTAGCCTACAGGGGTTTAGCTATGGCTACACCTTC; CDR3aa: CASSLQGFSYGYTF
v_gene: TRBV12-3/TRBV12-4; abundance: few; d_gene: -; j_gene: TRBJ1-5; CDR3nt: TGTGCCAGCAGTCACAGGGTTTTTCAGCCCCAGCATTTT; CDR3aa: CASSHRVFQPQHF
v_gene: TRBV2; abundance: -; d_gene: -; j_gene: TRBJ1-5; CDR3nt: TGTGCCAGCAGTGTCATGGAGGGGCAGCGGCAGCCCCAGCATTTT; CDR3aa: CASSVMEGQRQPQHF
v_gene: TRBV10-3; abundance: -; d_gene: -; j_gene: TRBJ1-4; CDR3nt: TGTGCCATCAGCCCGGGACACGGAGATGAAAAACTGTTTTTT; CDR3aa: CAISPGHGDEKLFF
v_gene: TRBV18; abundance: once; d_gene: TRBD2; j_gene: TRBJ2-7; CDR3nt: TGTGCCAGCTCACCAGGGGGGGGGTCCTACGAGCAGTACTTC; CDR3aa: CASSPGGGSYEQYF
v_gene: TRBV6-6; abundance: few; d_gene: TRBD1; j_gene: TRBJ1-1; CDR3nt: TGTGCCAGCAGTCCCCGGGACAGGGGTGTCTTTGGCACTGAAGCTTTCTTT; CDR3aa: CASSPRDRGVFGTEAFF
v_gene: TRBV10-3; abundance: -; d_gene: -; j_gene: TRBJ2-5; CDR3nt: TGTGCCATCAGTGCCTCGGGTCAGGGTCGGGAGACCCAGTACTTC; CDR3aa: CAISASGQGRETQYF
v_gene: TRBV9; abundance: -; d_gene: TRBD1; j_gene: TRBJ1-1; CDR3nt: TGTGCCAGCAGCGTAGCGGGACAGCAGAACACTGAAGCTTTCTTT; CDR3aa: CASSVAGQQNTEAFF
v_gene: TRBV5-1; abundance: -; d_gene: TRBD2; j_gene: TRBJ2-5; CDR3nt: TGCGCCAGCACCACTACTAGCGGGGGGCGGGAGACCCAGTACTTC; CDR3aa: CASTTTSGGRETQYF
v_gene: TRBV6-1; abundance: -; d_gene: -; j_gene: TRBJ1-5; CDR3nt: TGTGCCAGCAGTGAAGCGGGGGGTCTGAATCAGCCCCAGCATTTT; CDR3aa: CASSEAGGLNQPQHF
v_gene: TRBV19; abundance: once; d_gene: TRBD1; j_gene: TRBJ1-2; CDR3nt: TGTGCCAGTAGACCGGGGACAGAAGTCTATGGCTACACCTTC; CDR3aa: CASRPGTEVYGYTF
v_gene: TRBV27; abundance: -; d_gene: TRBD2; j_gene: TRBJ2-3; CDR3nt: TGTGCCAGCAGTTTAACCGGACTAGCGGGAGCAGATACGCAGTATTTT; CDR3aa: CASSLTGLAGADTQYF
v_gene: TRBV30; abundance: -; d_gene: -; j_gene: TRBJ1-2; CDR3nt: TGTGCCTGGAGTGCCAGGGATGGCTACACCTTC; CDR3aa: CAWSARDGYTF
v_gene: TRBV14; abundance: -; d_gene: TRBD2; j_gene: TRBJ2-1; CDR3nt: TGTGCCAGCAGCCCGAGACTAGCGGGAGGCCCCCATGAGCAGTTCTTC; CDR3aa: CASSPRLAGGPHEQFF
v_gene: TRBV7-9; abundance: -; d_gene: -; j_gene: TRBJ1-2; CDR3nt: TGTGCCAGCAGCTTATTGGACAGACCTTATGGCTACACCTTC; CDR3aa: CASSLLDRPYGYTF
v_gene: TRBV20-1; abundance: -; d_gene: -; j_gene: TRBJ1-5; CDR3nt: TGCAGTGCTAGTTGGGGAGGGACGAGCAATCAGCCCCAGCATTTT; CDR3aa: CSASWGGTSNQPQHF